The rows below give T cell receptor beta chains drawn from one sample of a study of early T cells in non-severe SARS-CoV-2 infection. TCRdb called the 5' RACE reads again in MiXCR, with one record for every CDR3 protein. Seen here are fewer than 75,000 distinct CDR3 sequences, around 20% observed once, and the top ten hold more than 15%. The sample consisted of whole blood, taken at baseline. The source of these receptors is an adult who was a healthcare worker with PCR-confirmed SARS-CoV-2 infection or an uninfected control (not recorded which). The CDR3 runs from the conserved cysteine through the conserved F or W. Each record gives: V gene, J gene, D gene, clone size, CDR3 DNA, CDR3 protein. The D gene is left open where the match is weak. Size values are once, few and many counts, or a class for expanded clones, and some rows have none.

V gene: TRBV24-1
J gene: TRBJ1-5
D gene: NA
clone size: few
CDR3 DNA: TGTGCCACCAGTCTTAGCAATCAGCCCCAGCATTTT
CDR3 protein: CATSLSNQPQHF

V gene: TRBV5-4
J gene: TRBJ2-2
D gene: NA
clone size: many
CDR3 DNA: TGTGCCAGCAGCTTGTTCAGGGGCACCGGGGAGCTGTTTTTT
CDR3 protein: CASSLFRGTGELFF

V gene: TRBV10-1
J gene: TRBJ2-3
D gene: NA
clone size: few
CDR3 DNA: TGCGCCAGCAGTGAGGGGGGGCGCGCAGATACGCAGTATTTT
CDR3 protein: CASSEGGRADTQYF

V gene: TRBV20-1
J gene: TRBJ1-1
D gene: NA
clone size: many
CDR3 DNA: TGCAGAACGGAGGGGGAGGAGGAGACTGAAGCTTTCTTT
CDR3 protein: CRTEGEEETEAFF

V gene: TRBV19
J gene: TRBJ1-6
D gene: NA
clone size: once
CDR3 DNA: TGTGCCAGTAGTAACCTCGGGGGCACACCCCTCCACTTT
CDR3 protein: CASSNLGGTPLHF

V gene: TRBV2
J gene: TRBJ1-1
D gene: NA
clone size: few
CDR3 DNA: TGTGCCACAGGCAGGAGGGGTATGAACACTGAAGCTTTCTTT
CDR3 protein: CATGRRGMNTEAFF

V gene: TRBV5-5
J gene: TRBJ1-1
D gene: NA
clone size: NA
CDR3 DNA: TGTGCCAGCAGCTTGTTTCCCGACACTGAAGCTTTCTTT
CDR3 protein: CASSLFPDTEAFF

V gene: TRBV19
J gene: TRBJ1-5
D gene: NA
clone size: NA
CDR3 DNA: TGTGCCAGTAGTATTCCCCCTCAGCCCCAGCATTTT
CDR3 protein: CASSIPPQPQHF

V gene: TRBV7-9
J gene: TRBJ1-3
D gene: NA
clone size: few
CDR3 DNA: TGTGCCAGCAGCTTAGACCAGCTGATCGACACCATATATTTT
CDR3 protein: CASSLDQLIDTIYF

V gene: TRBV12-3/TRBV12-4
J gene: TRBJ2-3
D gene: NA
clone size: NA
CDR3 DNA: TGTGCCAGCAGTACACCAGGGGAATTAAGAGATACGCAGTATTTT
CDR3 protein: CASSTPGELRDTQYF

V gene: TRBV6-1
J gene: TRBJ1-5
D gene: NA
clone size: once
CDR3 DNA: TGTGCCAGCAGTGACCAGTATAGCAATCAGCCCCAGCATTTT
CDR3 protein: CASSDQYSNQPQHF

V gene: TRBV7-9
J gene: TRBJ1-2
D gene: NA
clone size: few
CDR3 DNA: TGTGCCAGCAAACAAGATGCTAACTATGGCTACACCTTC
CDR3 protein: CASKQDANYGYTF

V gene: TRBV18
J gene: TRBJ1-6
D gene: NA
clone size: NA
CDR3 DNA: TGTGCCAGCTCACCACGCGAGAGGCAGTCACCCCTCCACTTT
CDR3 protein: CASSPRERQSPLHF

V gene: TRBV5-1
J gene: TRBJ2-1
D gene: NA
clone size: few
CDR3 DNA: TGCGCCACCCAGAGGTCGAATGAGCAGTTCTTC
CDR3 protein: CATQRSNEQFF

V gene: TRBV6-1
J gene: TRBJ1-2
D gene: TRBD1
clone size: few
CDR3 DNA: TGTGCCAGCAGTGGACGTAAGGGGGCTATCTATGGCTACACCTTC
CDR3 protein: CASSGRKGAIYGYTF

V gene: TRBV7-2
J gene: TRBJ2-2
D gene: TRBD2
clone size: NA
CDR3 DNA: TGTGCCAGCAGCTTTCTAGCGGGGGTTCCTTCCGGGGAGCTGTTTTTT
CDR3 protein: CASSFLAGVPSGELFF

V gene: TRBV10-3
J gene: TRBJ2-7
D gene: NA
clone size: few
CDR3 DNA: TGTGCCATCAGCCCCGACAGTTCTTACGAGCAGTACTTC
CDR3 protein: CAISPDSSYEQYF

V gene: TRBV6-2/TRBV6-3
J gene: TRBJ1-1
D gene: NA
clone size: few
CDR3 DNA: TGTGCCAGCAGCATAACATACCAGGGGACCGGGGGTGAAGCTTTCTTT
CDR3 protein: CASSITYQGTGGEAFF

V gene: TRBV27
J gene: TRBJ2-7
D gene: NA
clone size: NA
CDR3 DNA: TGTGCCAGCAGTCCCCAAATAGCTGCCTACGAGCAGTACTTC
CDR3 protein: CASSPQIAAYEQYF

V gene: TRBV5-1
J gene: TRBJ2-2
D gene: TRBD2
clone size: NA
CDR3 DNA: TGCGCCAGCAGCTTGGCCGTGACTAGCGGGAGTAACACCGGGGAGCTGTTTTTT
CDR3 protein: CASSLAVTSGSNTGELFF

V gene: TRBV29-1
J gene: TRBJ2-5
D gene: TRBD2
clone size: NA
CDR3 DNA: TGCAGCGATGGGACTAGTTTGTCGGAGACCCAGTACTTC
CDR3 protein: CSDGTSLSETQYF

V gene: TRBV7-9
J gene: TRBJ2-7
D gene: TRBD1
clone size: NA
CDR3 DNA: TGTGCCAGCAGCTTAGCGAGGACAGGGGGCCCCATCCTTGACTACGAGCAGTACTTC
CDR3 protein: CASSLARTGGPILDYEQYF

V gene: TRBV7-2
J gene: TRBJ2-1
D gene: TRBD2
clone size: NA
CDR3 DNA: TGTGCCAGCAGATCGGGACTAGCGCGAACCAATGAGCAGTTCTTC
CDR3 protein: CASRSGLARTNEQFF

V gene: TRBV20-1
J gene: TRBJ1-1
D gene: NA
clone size: NA
CDR3 DNA: TGCAGTGCTCCATACGGGAGTAGCACTGAAGCTTTCTTT
CDR3 protein: CSAPYGSSTEAFF

V gene: TRBV9
J gene: TRBJ1-1
D gene: NA
clone size: few
CDR3 DNA: TGTGCCAGCAGCGTAGGTTGGACGGACACTGAAGCTTTCTTT
CDR3 protein: CASSVGWTDTEAFF